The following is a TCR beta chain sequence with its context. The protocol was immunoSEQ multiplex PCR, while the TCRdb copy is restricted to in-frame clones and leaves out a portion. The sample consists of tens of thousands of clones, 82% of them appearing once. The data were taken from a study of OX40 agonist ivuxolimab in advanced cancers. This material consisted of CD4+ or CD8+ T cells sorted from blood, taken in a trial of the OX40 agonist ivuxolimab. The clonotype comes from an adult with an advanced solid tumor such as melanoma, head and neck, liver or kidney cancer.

The CDR3 is CASSFGQSTEAFF. CDR3 bases: TGTGCCAGCAGCTTCGGACAGTCCACTGAAGCTTTCTTT. The chain carries TRBV11-2 and TRBJ1-1; possibly TRBD1 for D (6 bases). Trimming shortened V by 3 bases and J by 4 bases, and 9 bases separated the two germline ends. The CDR3 length is 13 residues. Looked up from germline, CDR1 is SGHAT and CDR2 is FQNNGV.